This T cell receptor beta chain stems from a study of shared clonotypes between healthy human individuals. The germline CDR1 and CDR2 sequences are MNHNS and SASEGT. This CDR3 is 15 amino acids long. Trimming at V came to 6 bases and at J to 5 bases, leaving 12 bases not matched to a gene. TCRdb keeps only in-frame clones here, not all; method: immunoSEQ multiplex PCR. The sample lists roughly 330,000 clones, around 67% seen once, with 10% in the top ten. The rearrangement uses TRBV6-1 and TRBJ2-5; TRBD1 aligns across 7 bases. This TCR derives from a man aged 30 to 39 in good health. The sequenced material came from memory CD4+ T cells sorted from blood. Subset denoted: CD45RA-negative fraction. As DNA, the CDR3 is TGTGCCAGCAGCTACGCACAGGGGAGTTTGGAGACCCAGTACTTC. This gives the protein CASSYAQGSLETQYF.